The entry below describes one T cell receptor beta chain. Its binding antigen is unknown. The record has no base qualities; no much larger clone is one base away. The CDR3 sequence holds 13 residues, the cysteine and phenylalanine included. Of the read, only the CDR3 DNA is kept; its 39 bases are in frame from base 1. Compared with germline, V lacks 9 bases and J lacks 10 bases; bases without a gene match: 9. CDR1 is given as SGHAT and CDR2 as FQNNGV, both from the germline V gene. The source of the sample is a study of blood T cell repertoires in COVID-19 (dated by TCRdb to 2019 to 2021). With respect to the entire study: Samples from collaborators originated in the United States, Italy and Spain and spanned both the acute and convalescent phases of COVID-19. Samples were obtained from the ongoing ImmuneRACE study (first 160 participants) and from about 1,300 subjects provided by 6 global collaborators. A de-identified subject ID, COVID-19 status, age in years and sex were almost always included in the sample metadata. Where available, HLA class I and class II types were obtained from metadata supplied by the sample provider rather than from assay-based typing. The material from the prospective study consisted of cDNA or gDNA derived from T cells, B-cell-depleted T cells, or PBMCs. Deeply sampled blood TCRbeta repertoires from subjects exposed to, actively infected with, or recovered from COVID-19 were included in the dataset. The repertoires were made available in a free public database intended to serve as a resource for research on the immune response to SARS-CoV-2.

TCRbeta CDR3 regions were amplified from genomic DNA by means of the immunoSEQ Assay, a bias-controlled multiplex PCR. The original pipeline was this. Nucleated cell counts per sample were estimated from amplification of reference gene primers within the assay. To quantify the absolute abundance of each unique TCRbeta CDR3 rearrangement, sequence reads were collapsed and filtered. For each sample, productive Simpson clonality was calculated as the square root of Simpson's diversity index over productive rearrangements. The table was pulled from immuneACCESS by TCRdb, which kept in-frame rearrangements only. Such tables lose some clones; where checked, under half of the loss comes from unresolved V genes, and the rest has no known cause. That table supplies the V and J calls and clone size; D and trimming were determined from the DNA. A total of about 160,000 clones appear in this sample, approximately 91% of them only once. About 2.5% of the sample is held by the ten biggest clonotypes.

Summary of the overall study and its limitations: The quantity of clinical and demographic metadata differed by source and by participant and was supplied without curation.

Collaborating institutions collected whole blood in K2EDTA tubes following their own protocols. For TCRbeta analysis, collaborators shipped samples in one of three forms: frozen whole blood, isolated PBMCs, or DNA extracted from either of those sample types. This receptor chain uses TRBV11-2 and TRBJ2-1; 10 of the junction bases match TRBD2. This clonotype was obtained from a man between 18 and 35 years old with acute or convalescent COVID-19. The specimen sequenced was peripheral blood. The base sequence is TGTGCCAGTTCCCTAGCGGGAGTCAACGAGCAGTTCTTC. It translates to CASSLAGVNEQFF.